What follows are 14 T cell receptor beta chains derived from one specimen sequenced in a study of T cells expressing NK-cell markers. TCRdb re-called the 5' RACE reads and shows each CDR3 protein once, DNA omitted. Recorded for this sample: 250,000 to 300,000 distinct CDR3 sequences. Sequencing was carried out using blood T cells: a sorted CD56 or NKG2C T cell subset, CD4+ or CD8+ T cells, or bulk PBMC T cells (not recorded which). These TCRs come from a man younger than 35 in good health.

V gene TRBV6-5 combines with J gene TRBJ1-1. CDR1 and CDR2 (germline): MNHEY, SVGAGI. The CDR3 totals 11 residues. The CDR3 sequence is CASNLGTEAFF.

This chain links TRBV20-1 with TRBJ1-4; the D call of TRBD1 rests on TCRdb alone, since no DNA is present to check it. The CDR3 contains 14 residues. Germline assignment: CDR1 DFQATT and CDR2 SNEGSKA (reference sequence). The CDR3 region is CSALQGWVDEKLFF.

V usage is TRBV10-3 and J usage is TRBJ2-3; TCRdb calls TRBD2, which cannot be checked without DNA. This CDR3 is 13 amino acids long. Germline values: CDR1 ENHRY, CDR2 SYGVKD. CDR3 sequence: CAIGPSGEDTQYF.

The chain has TRBV12-3 or TRBV12-4 and TRBJ1-5; as DNA is missing, the TRBD1 call by TCRdb cannot be tested. The CDR3 covers 14 residues. Here the CDR3 reads CASSSQGSNQPQHF.

The rearrangement links TRBV5-6 to TRBJ1-4; the D call of TRBD1 rests on TCRdb alone, since no DNA is present to check it. CDR3 length equals 14 residues. Per germline, CDR1 SGHDT and CDR2 YYEEEE. This CDR3 is CASSLRGLEEKLFF.

The chain recombines TRBV5-5 with TRBJ2-5; TCRdb returns TRBD2, unconfirmable since there is no DNA. The CDR3 contains 14 residues. Per the germline V gene, CDR1 is SGHKS and CDR2 is YYEKEE (reference sequence). CDR3: CASSFSGAGETQYF.

The V and J genes are TRBV9 and TRBJ2-3; lacking DNA, the TRBD2 call made by TCRdb goes unchecked. This CDR3 spans 12 amino acids. Germline V gene lookup returns CDR1 SGDLS and CDR2 YYNGEE. CDR3: CASGSGTDTQYF.

This chain connects TRBV12-3 or TRBV12-4 to TRBJ2-3; TCRdb's assignment of TRBD2 cannot be checked, as there is no DNA. The CDR3 consists of 17 residues. The CDR3 loop reads CASSRGTSGRSTDTQYF.

The chain couples TRBV20-1 to TRBJ2-7; TCRdb's D call, TRBD1, is unchecked because there is no DNA. Germline CDR1 reads DFQATT; CDR2 reads SNEGSKA (reference sequence). This CDR3 contains 14 residues. CDR3 in amino acids: CSARRDLGNYEQYF.

The V gene is TRBV5-6, the J gene TRBJ1-1. Germline-derived CDR1 and CDR2 are SGHDT and YYEEEE. The CDR3 length is 15 residues. The CDR3 sequence: CASSFRARGWTEAFF.

The V gene is TRBV20-1, the J gene TRBJ1-2; TCRdb picks TRBD1, but there is no DNA to check that call. Germline loops: CDR1 DFQATT, CDR2 SNEGSKA (reference sequence). The CDR3 consists of 17 residues. CDR3 sequence reads: CSARDQRGRQGGGGYTF.

The chain uses TRBV9 and TRBJ2-1. This CDR3 has 11 residues. Germline V gene lookup returns CDR1 SGDLS and CDR2 YYNGEE. The CDR3 spells CASSGWNEQFF.

The CDR3 sequence: CASSLMGSGNEQFF. The chain joins TRBV5-6 to TRBJ2-1; TCRdb designates TRBD1, a call that cannot be tested without DNA. There are 14 residues in the CDR3. Germline loops: CDR1 SGHDT, CDR2 YYEEEE.

J is TRBJ2-1 and V is TRBV23-1; TCRdb's D gene call, TRBD1, goes unchecked for lack of DNA. TRBV23-1 is treated as an ORF (open reading frame) with a function not yet certain. This CDR3 spans 17 amino acids. This CDR3 is CASSQSAGPPSYNEQFF.